The 5 T cell receptor beta chains listed next were all sequenced from one sample in a study of T cells in localized non-small cell lung cancer. Profiled with immunoSEQ multiplex PCR; TCRdb holds only in-frame clones, not every one. The table lists 25,000 to 35,000 clones, 90% of them singletons. This specimen was peripheral blood, taken before any cancer treatment. The receptors shown here come from a woman aged 35-75 years with stage I lung adenocarcinoma.

The chain links TRBV2 to TRBJ1-4; D is perhaps TRBD1 (6 bases). Germline lookup yields CDR1 SNHLY and CDR2 FYNNEI. V lost 3 bases, J lost 6 bases, and 8 bases lay in between. CDR3 length: 13 amino acids. CDR3 bases: TGTGCCAGCAGTGATGCAGGGGATGAAAAACTGTTTTTT. It translates to CASSDAGDEKLFF.

This sequence joins TRBV5-1 and TRBJ2-2; 9 nucleotides align to TRBD2. The germline V gene has CDR1 SGHRS and CDR2 YFSETQ. The trim removed 4 bases at V and 1 base at J, leaving 2 bases unmatched. CDR3 length: 15 amino acids. The DNA of the CDR3 is TGCGCCAGCAGCCAGACTAGCGGGAACACCGGGGAGCTGTTTTTT. It yields the protein CASSQTSGNTGELFF.

This clone has just one count. The J gene is TRBJ1-1, the V gene TRBV28; unclear D gene. This CDR3 contains 16 residues. Germline CDR1 is MDHEN and CDR2 is SYDVKM. Trimming took off 2 bases at V and 4 bases at J, with 17 bases between the two ends. The CDR3 spells CASSLGARGRGTEAFF. The CDR3 DNA is TGTGCCAGCAGTTTAGGCGCTCGAGGACGAGGCACTGAAGCTTTCTTT.

CDR3 in DNA: TGTGCCAGCAGTTACACGGGGACAGATCGTCATGAGCAGTTCTTC. The encoded protein is CASSYTGTDRHEQFF. The chain carries TRBV6-5 and TRBJ2-1; 7 nucleotides line up with TRBD1. V lost 2 bases, J lost 8 bases, and 9 bases stayed unmatched. Germline-derived CDR1 and CDR2 are MNHEY and SVGAGI. CDR3 length: 15 amino acids.

This clone was observed a single time. The chain combines TRBV5-1 with TRBJ2-7; D may correspond to TRBD1 or TRBD2 (5 bases each). Trimming took 2 bases from V and 2 from J, leaving 17 bases between them. There are 16 residues in the CDR3. Germline-derived CDR1 and CDR2 are SGHRS and YFSETQ. Here the CDR3 reads CASSFHGGRVAYEQYF. DNA of the CDR3: TGCGCCAGCAGCTTCCATGGAGGCAGGGTCGCCTACGAGCAGTACTTC.